The 10 T cell receptor beta chains in this list originate from one sample, sequenced in a study of cytomegalovirus exposure and HLA in healthy donors. Both 60 Vbeta primers and 13 Jbeta primers went into the PCR. The table came from immunoSEQ multiplex PCR; TCRdb's copy has only in-frame clones and leaves some out. The sample consists of about 120,000 clones, approximately 78% of them appearing once. Sequenced sample: PBMCs. Receptors originate from a man aged 30 to 39 in good health and CMV-seropositive.

There are a few counts of this clone. This chain connects TRBV6-5 to TRBJ1-2; 8 positions agree with TRBD1. The CDR3 totals 14 residues. Germline V lookup: CDR1 MNHEY, CDR2 SVGAGI. Unmatched junction bases numbered 5, after V lost 6 bases and J lost 2 bases. For the CDR3, the DNA is TGTGCCAGCAGGCCAGGGGGCCGGAACTATGGCTACACCTTC. Translated, it gives CASRPGGRNYGYTF.

This chain uses TRBV15 with TRBJ2-1, with 8 bases fitting TRBD1. In germline, CDR1 is LNHNV, CDR2 YYDKDF (reference sequence). The CDR3 totals 17 residues. V lost 3 bases to trimming and J lost 4 bases; unmatched junction nucleotides: 11. Here the CDR3 reads CATSREPSGQAYNEQFF. The CDR3 nucleotides read TGTGCCACCAGCAGGGAACCCTCGGGACAGGCTTACAATGAGCAGTTCTTC. The complete variable domain, with remaining parts taken from reference TRBV15 and TRBJ2-1, reads DAMVIQNPRYQVTQFGKPVTLSCSQTLNHNVMYWYQQKSSQAPKLLFHYYDKDFNNEADTPDNFQSRRPNTSFCFLDIRSPGLGDTAMYLCATSREPSGQAYNEQFFGPGTRLTVL.

This chain connects TRBV7-2 to TRBJ1-4; 7 nucleotides align to TRBD1. CDR3 length: 14 amino acids. Germline loops: CDR1 SGHTA, CDR2 FQGNSA. The junction had 7 bases not matched to a gene; V was cut back by 4 bases and J by 8 bases. The CDR3 nucleotides are TGTGCCAGCAGCTCGGGACAGCGGAAGGAAAAACTGTTTTTT. This codes for CASSSGQRKEKLFF.

The gene calls are TRBV5-1 and TRBJ2-2; D unresolved. Germline assignment: CDR1 SGHRS and CDR2 YFSETQ. CDR3 size: 13 residues. V lost 4 bases and J 6 bases, leaving 10 bases between the germline ends. The chain's CDR3 is CASSRTLSGELFF. The CDR3 nucleotides read TGCGCCAGCAGCCGAACTCTGTCCGGGGAGCTGTTTTTT.

The V and J genes are TRBV14 and TRBJ2-3; maybe TRBD1 (6 bases). Germline V CDR1 and CDR2: SGHDN, FVKESK. V lost 2 bases and J lost 0, with 9 bases in between. The CDR3 totals 15 residues. DNA for the CDR3: TGTGCCAGCAGCCAATATCAGGGGAGCACAGATACGCAGTATTTT. It codes for CASSQYQGSTDTQYF.

The chain couples TRBV6-1 to TRBJ2-7; maybe TRBD1 (6 bases). Trimming took off 5 bases at V and 0 bases at J, with 14 bases between the two ends. The CDR3 has 15 residues. Germline V CDR1 and CDR2: MNHNS, SASEGT. CDR3 coding DNA: TGTGCCAGCAGTTTTCTGGACAGCAGCTCCTACGAGCAGTACTTC. This codes for CASSFLDSSSYEQYF.

The gene calls are TRBV9 and TRBJ2-5, with 8 bases matching TRBD2. V lost 3 bases to trimming and J lost 3 bases; unmatched junction nucleotides: 1. The CDR3 contains 13 residues. The germline V gene encodes CDR1 SGDLS and CDR2 YYNGEE. CDR3 sequence: CASSGRGEETQYF. In nucleotides, the CDR3 is TGTGCCAGCAGCGGGCGGGGGGAAGAGACCCAGTACTTC.

The CDR3 DNA reads as TGTGCCAGTTCTCGGACGGGGATATCGGGCTACACCTTC. It translates to CASSRTGISGYTF. V gene TRBV5-6 combines with J gene TRBJ1-2; D is ambiguous. The germline V gene encodes CDR1 SGHDT and CDR2 YYEEEE. V gave up 8 bases and J gave up 8 bases, with 19 bases separating them. This CDR3 contains 13 residues.

This chain uses TRBV11-2 with TRBJ1-3; D call uncertain. Trimming removed 0 bases from V and 4 bases from J, with 7 bases in between. The CDR3 totals 14 residues. CDR1 is SGHAT and CDR2 is FQNNGV in the germline V gene. CDR3 region: CASSLDREGNTIYF. As DNA, the CDR3 is TGTGCCAGCAGCTTAGATCGGGAAGGAAACACCATATATTTT. The whole variable domain, remainder taken from reference TRBV11-2 and TRBJ1-3, is EAGVAQSPRYKIIEKRQSVAFWCNPISGHATLYWYQQILGQGPKLLIQFQNNGVVDDSQLPKDRFSAERLKGVDSTLKIQPAKLEDSAVYLCASSLDREGNTIYFGEGSWLTVV.

About this clone itself: The junction does not match germline at one end; this may be a read error. The chain is built from TRBV7-7 and TRBJ2-5, with 8 bases aligning to TRBD1. CDR3 length equals 13 residues. The germline gives CDR1 SSHAT, CDR2 FNYEAQ (reference sequence). CDR3 DNA: TGTGCTAGCAGCTGGGACAGGTGGGAGACCCAGTACTTC. The encoded protein is CASSWDRWETQYF.